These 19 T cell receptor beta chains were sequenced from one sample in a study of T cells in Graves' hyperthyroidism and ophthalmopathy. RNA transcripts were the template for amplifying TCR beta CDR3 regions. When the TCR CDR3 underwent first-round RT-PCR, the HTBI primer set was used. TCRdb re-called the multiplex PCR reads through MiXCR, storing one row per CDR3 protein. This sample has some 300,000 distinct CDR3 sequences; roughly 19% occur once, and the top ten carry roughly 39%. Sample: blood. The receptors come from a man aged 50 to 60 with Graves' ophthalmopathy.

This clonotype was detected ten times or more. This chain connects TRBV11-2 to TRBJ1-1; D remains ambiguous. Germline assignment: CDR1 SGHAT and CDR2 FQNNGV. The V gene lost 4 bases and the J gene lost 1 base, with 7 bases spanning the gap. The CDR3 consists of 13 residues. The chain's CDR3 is CASSSHKNTEAFF. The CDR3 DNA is TGTGCCAGCAGCTCCCATAAGAACACTGAAGCTTTCTTT.

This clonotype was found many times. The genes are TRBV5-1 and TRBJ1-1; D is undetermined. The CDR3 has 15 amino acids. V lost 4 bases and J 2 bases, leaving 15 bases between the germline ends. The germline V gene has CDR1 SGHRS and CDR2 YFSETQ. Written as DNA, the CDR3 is TGCGCCAGCAGCGAACGTCCGAGGTTAAACACTGAAGCTTTCTTT. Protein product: CASSERPRLNTEAFF.

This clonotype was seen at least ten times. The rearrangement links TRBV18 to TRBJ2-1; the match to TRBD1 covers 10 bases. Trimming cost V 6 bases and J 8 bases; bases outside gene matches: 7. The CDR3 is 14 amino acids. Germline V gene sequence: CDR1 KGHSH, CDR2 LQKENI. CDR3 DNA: TGTGCCAGCTCGGCCGGGACAGGGGTTTATGAGCAGTTCTTC. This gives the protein CASSAGTGVYEQFF.

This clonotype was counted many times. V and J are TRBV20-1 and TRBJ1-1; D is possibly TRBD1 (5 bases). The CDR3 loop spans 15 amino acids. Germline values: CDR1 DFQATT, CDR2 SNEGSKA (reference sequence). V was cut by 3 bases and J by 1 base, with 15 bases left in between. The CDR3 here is CSARGPQGENTEAFF. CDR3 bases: TGCAGTGCTAGGGGCCCTCAGGGAGAGAACACTGAAGCTTTCTTT.

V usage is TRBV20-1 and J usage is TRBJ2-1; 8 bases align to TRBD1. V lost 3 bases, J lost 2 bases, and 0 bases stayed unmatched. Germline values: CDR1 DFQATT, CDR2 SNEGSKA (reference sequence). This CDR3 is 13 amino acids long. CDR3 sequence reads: CSARTGAYNEQFF. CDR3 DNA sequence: TGCAGTGCTAGGACAGGGGCCTACAATGAGCAGTTCTTC.

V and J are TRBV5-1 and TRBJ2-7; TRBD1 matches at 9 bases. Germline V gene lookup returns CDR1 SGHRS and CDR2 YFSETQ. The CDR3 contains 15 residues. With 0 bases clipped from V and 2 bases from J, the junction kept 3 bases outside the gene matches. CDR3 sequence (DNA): TGCGCCAGCAGCTTGGTGGGACAGGGCCCCTACGAGCAGTACTTC. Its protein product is CASSLVGQGPYEQYF.

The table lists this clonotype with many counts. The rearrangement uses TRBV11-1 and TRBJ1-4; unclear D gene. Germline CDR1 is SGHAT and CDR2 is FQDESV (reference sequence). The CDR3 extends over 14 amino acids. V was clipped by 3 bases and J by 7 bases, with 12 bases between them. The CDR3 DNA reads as TGTGCCAGCAGCTTGGGCCCAGCCGGTGAAAAACTGTTTTTT. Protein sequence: CASSLGPAGEKLFF.

The CDR3 is CASSDQDHYEQYF. CDR3 in DNA: TGCGCCAGCAGTGACCAGGACCACTACGAGCAGTACTTC. The rearrangement links TRBV10-2 to TRBJ2-7; no firm D call. Trimming stripped 3 bases from V and 3 bases from J, with 9 bases between. Germline lookup yields CDR1 WSHSY and CDR2 SAAADI. This CDR3 has 13 residues.

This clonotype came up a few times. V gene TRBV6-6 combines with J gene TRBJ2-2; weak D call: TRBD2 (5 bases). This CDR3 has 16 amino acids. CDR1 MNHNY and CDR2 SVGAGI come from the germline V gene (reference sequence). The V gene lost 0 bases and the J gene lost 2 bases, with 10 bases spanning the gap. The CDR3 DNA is TGTGCCAGCAGTTACTCTCCTAGCAGAAACACCGGGGAGCTGTTTTTT. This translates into CASSYSPSRNTGELFF.

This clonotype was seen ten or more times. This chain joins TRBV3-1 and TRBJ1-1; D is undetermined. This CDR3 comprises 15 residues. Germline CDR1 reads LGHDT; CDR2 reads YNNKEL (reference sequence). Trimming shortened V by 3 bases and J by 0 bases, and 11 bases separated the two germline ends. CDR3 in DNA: TGTGCCAGCAGCCATCTACGGACCATGAACACTGAAGCTTTCTTT. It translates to CASSHLRTMNTEAFF. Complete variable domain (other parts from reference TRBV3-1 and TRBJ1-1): DTAVSQTPKYLVTQMGNDKSIKCEQNLGHDTMYWYKQDSKKFLKIMFSYNNKELIINETVPNRFSPKSPDKAHLNLHINSLELGDSAVYFCASSHLRTMNTEAFFGQGTRLTVV.

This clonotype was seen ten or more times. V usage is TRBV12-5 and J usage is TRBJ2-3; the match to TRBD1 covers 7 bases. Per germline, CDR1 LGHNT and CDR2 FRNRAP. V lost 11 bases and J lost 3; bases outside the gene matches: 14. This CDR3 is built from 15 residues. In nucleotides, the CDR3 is TGTGCTTCTGGCACCGGACAGGCCCGGACAGATACGCAGTATTTT. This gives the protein CASGTGQARTDTQYF.

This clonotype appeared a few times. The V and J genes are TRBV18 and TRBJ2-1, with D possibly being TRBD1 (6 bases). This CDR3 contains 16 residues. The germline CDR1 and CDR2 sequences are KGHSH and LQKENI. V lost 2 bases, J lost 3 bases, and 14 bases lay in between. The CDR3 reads CASSPASWGHYNEQFF. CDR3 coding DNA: TGTGCCAGCTCACCAGCCTCCTGGGGGCACTACAATGAGCAGTTCTTC.

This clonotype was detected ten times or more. CDR3 region: CASTTISVMNTEAFF. The CDR3 DNA follows: TGTGCCAGCACCACCATCTCCGTAATGAACACTGAAGCTTTCTTT. The chain has TRBV28 and TRBJ1-1, with D unresolved. In germline, CDR1 is MDHEN, CDR2 SYDVKM. The CDR3 consists of 15 residues. Trimming pared 7 bases from V and 0 bases from J, leaving 15 bases between.

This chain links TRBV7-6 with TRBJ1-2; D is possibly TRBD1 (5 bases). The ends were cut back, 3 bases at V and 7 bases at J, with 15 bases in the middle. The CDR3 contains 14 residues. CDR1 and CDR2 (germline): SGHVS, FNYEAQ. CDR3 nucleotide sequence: TGTGCCAGCAGCTTGAGGGGCGCAAAGGGTGGCTACACCTTC. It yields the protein CASSLRGAKGGYTF.

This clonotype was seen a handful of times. The CDR3 region has the DNA TGCAGCGCCCGACAGGGCTCCTACGAGCAGTACTTC. It codes for CSARQGSYEQYF. The V gene is TRBV29-1, the J gene TRBJ2-7; TRBD1 matches 7 bases. Germline CDR1 and CDR2: SQVTM and ANQGSEA. The CDR3 spans 12 residues. V lost 7 bases, J lost 0 bases, and 3 bases stayed unmatched.

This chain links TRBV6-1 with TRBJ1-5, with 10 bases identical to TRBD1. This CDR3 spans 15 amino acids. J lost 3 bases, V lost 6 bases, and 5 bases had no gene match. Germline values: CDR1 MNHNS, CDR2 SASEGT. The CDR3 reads CASREGQGHNQPQHF. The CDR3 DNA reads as TGTGCCAGCAGGGAGGGACAGGGGCACAATCAGCCCCAGCATTTT.

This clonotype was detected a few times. The CDR3 loop is CAWRWGNTGELFF. DNA for the CDR3: TGTGCCTGGAGATGGGGGAACACCGGGGAGCTGTTTTTT. The rearrangement uses TRBV30 and TRBJ2-2, with unresolved D. V was trimmed by 3 bases and J by 1 base, leaving 6 bases between them. CDR1 and CDR2 (germline): GTSNPN, SVGIG (reference sequence). The length of the CDR3 is 13 residues.

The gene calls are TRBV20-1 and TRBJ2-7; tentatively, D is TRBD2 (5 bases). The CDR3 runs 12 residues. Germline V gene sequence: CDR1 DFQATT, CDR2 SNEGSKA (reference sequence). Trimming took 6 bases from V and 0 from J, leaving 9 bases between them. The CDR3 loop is CSAWRVSYEQYF. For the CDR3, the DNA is TGCAGTGCATGGCGGGTCTCCTACGAGCAGTACTTC.

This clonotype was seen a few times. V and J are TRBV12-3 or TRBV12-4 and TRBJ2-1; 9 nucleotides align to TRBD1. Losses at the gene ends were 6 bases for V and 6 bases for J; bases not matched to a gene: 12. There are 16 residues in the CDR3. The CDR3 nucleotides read TGTGCCAGCAGACACCGGGACAGGGTGGCCTTCAATGAGCAGTTCTTC. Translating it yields CASRHRDRVAFNEQFF.